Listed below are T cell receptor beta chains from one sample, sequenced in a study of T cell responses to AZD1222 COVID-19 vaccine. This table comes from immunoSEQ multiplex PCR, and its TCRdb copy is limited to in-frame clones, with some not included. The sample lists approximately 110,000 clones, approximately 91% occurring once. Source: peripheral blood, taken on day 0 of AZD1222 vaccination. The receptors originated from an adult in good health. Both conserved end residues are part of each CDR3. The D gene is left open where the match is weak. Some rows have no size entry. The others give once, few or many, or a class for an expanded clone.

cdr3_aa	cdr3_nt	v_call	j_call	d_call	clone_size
CASSLDSNEQFF	TGTGCCAGCAGCCTGGACTCAAATGAGCAGTTCTTC	TRBV7-8	TRBJ2-1	NA	NA
CASSRAPSEIREKLFF	TGTGCCAGCAGCCGGGCCCCCTCGGAAATCCGTGAAAAACTGTTTTTT	TRBV27	TRBJ1-4	NA	NA
CASSLFRSYNEQFF	TGTGCCAGCAGTTTATTTAGATCCTACAATGAGCAGTTCTTC	TRBV28	TRBJ2-1	NA	NA
CASSFAPGQPYGYTF	TGTGCCAGCAGCTTCGCCCCGGGACAGCCATATGGCTACACCTTC	TRBV7-2	TRBJ1-2	TRBD1	NA
CASSLGRGRQPQHF	TGTGCCAGCAGCTTAGGCAGGGGGCGTCAGCCCCAGCATTTT	TRBV7-8	TRBJ1-5	TRBD1	NA
CASSLGSPGLYGYTF	TGTGCCAGCAGCTTGGGATCACCAGGGCTCTATGGCTACACCTTC	TRBV5-5	TRBJ1-2	NA	NA
CASTPSTNSGNTIYF	TGTGCCAGCACCCCGAGTACGAACTCTGGAAACACCATATATTTT	TRBV6-5	TRBJ1-3	NA	NA
CASSPARPDTQYF	TGTGCCAGCAGCCCGGCAAGGCCAGATACGCAGTATTTT	TRBV7-8	TRBJ2-3	NA	NA
CATAGTSGRNTGELFF	TGTGCCACCGCAGGGACTAGCGGGAGGAACACCGGGGAGCTGTTTTTT	TRBV10-3	TRBJ2-2	TRBD2	few
CASSIGGSTNEKLFF	TGTGCCAGTAGTATAGGGGGGTCAACTAATGAAAAACTGTTTTTT	TRBV19	TRBJ1-4	NA	NA
CASSPPGGPGTEAFF	TGCGCCAGCAGCCCCCCTGGTGGGCCGGGCACTGAAGCTTTCTTT	TRBV5-1	TRBJ1-1	NA	NA
CATPWDQETQYF	TGTGCCACCCCTTGGGATCAAGAGACCCAGTACTTC	TRBV7-3	TRBJ2-5	NA	NA
CASRPDRLQETQYF	TGTGCCAGCAGACCCGACAGACTACAAGAGACCCAGTACTTC	TRBV2	TRBJ2-5	NA	NA
CASSTPTDTQYF	TGTGCCAGCAGCACCCCCACAGATACGCAGTATTTT	TRBV9	TRBJ2-3	NA	NA
CASSYGGTSYNEQFF	TGTGCCAGCAGTTATGGGGGAACCTCCTACAATGAGCAGTTCTTC	TRBV6-2/TRBV6-3	TRBJ2-1	NA	NA
CASSPTGMNTEAFF	TGTGCCAGCAGTCCTACAGGGATGAACACTGAAGCTTTCTTT	TRBV2	TRBJ1-1	NA	few
CASSLKGAAYEQYF	TGCGCCAGCAGCTTAAAGGGGGCGGCCTACGAGCAGTACTTC	TRBV5-1	TRBJ2-7	TRBD1	NA
CASSPWAFTGELFF	TGTGCCAGCAGCCCTTGGGCCTTCACCGGGGAGCTGTTTTTT	TRBV9	TRBJ2-2	NA	NA
CASSVVRGLTEAFF	TGTGCCAGCAGTGTGGTCAGGGGGTTAACTGAAGCTTTCTTT	TRBV2	TRBJ1-1	TRBD1	NA
CASSQDWGVGNTIYF	TGCGCCAGCAGCCAAGATTGGGGAGTCGGAAACACCATATATTTT	TRBV4-1	TRBJ1-3	NA	NA
CASSLGSTSGEQFF	TGTGCCAGCAGCTTGGGCTCCACTAGCGGCGAGCAGTTCTTC	TRBV5-4	TRBJ2-1	TRBD2	NA
CASSYPFSGVDTGELFF	TGTGCCAGCAGTTACCCCTTTAGCGGGGTAGACACCGGGGAGCTGTTTTTT	TRBV6-2/TRBV6-3	TRBJ2-2	TRBD2	NA
CASSLKGSDTQYF	TGTGCCAGCAGTTTAAAAGGTTCAGATACGCAGTATTTT	TRBV27	TRBJ2-3	NA	few
CASSSKNSNSNQPQHF	TGTGCCAGTTCTTCGAAGAACTCCAATAGCAATCAGCCCCAGCATTTT	TRBV19	TRBJ1-5	NA	NA
CASTTPAGGAPGGEQFF	TGTGCCAGCACCACCCCGGCGGGAGGGGCCCCGGGGGGTGAGCAGTTCTTC	TRBV2	TRBJ2-1	TRBD2	once
CASSIERNTGELFF	TGTGCCAGTAGTATTGAACGTAACACCGGGGAGCTGTTTTTT	TRBV19	TRBJ2-2	NA	NA
CSVAPAGEKLFF	TGCAGCGTTGCTCCCGCGGGTGAAAAACTGTTTTTT	TRBV29-1	TRBJ1-4	NA	NA
CASSLSGSLTGELFF	TGTGCCAGCAGCCTTAGCGGGTCTCTTACCGGGGAGCTGTTTTTT	TRBV5-4	TRBJ2-2	TRBD2	once
CASSQVPGTAQYF	TGCGCCAGCAGCCAAGTCCCCGGGACGGCGCAGTATTTT	TRBV4-3	TRBJ2-3	NA	NA
CASSQGQGPVPLHF	TGTGCCAGCTCACAGGGACAGGGCCCAGTTCCCCTCCACTTT	TRBV18	TRBJ1-6	TRBD1	once
CASRRTSGQETQYF	TGTGCCAGCAGGCGGACTAGCGGCCAAGAGACCCAGTACTTC	TRBV6-5	TRBJ2-5	TRBD2	once
CASSLVVAGVVDTQYF	TGTGCCAGCAGCTTGGTGGTAGCGGGGGTGGTAGATACGCAGTATTTT	TRBV5-6	TRBJ2-3	TRBD2	NA
CASSIASNYGYTF	TGTGCCAGTAGTATAGCCAGCAACTATGGCTACACCTTC	TRBV19	TRBJ1-2	NA	NA
CASSEGGRQPQHF	TGTGCCAGCAGTGAAGGGGGCCGCCAGCCCCAGCATTTT	TRBV6-1	TRBJ1-5	NA	NA
CASSQVSGGTDTQYF	TGCGCCAGCAGCCAAGTGAGCGGGGGTACAGATACGCAGTATTTT	TRBV4-1	TRBJ2-3	TRBD2	once
CATSDVTGRKETQYF	TGTGCCACCAGTGATGTCACAGGGCGAAAAGAGACCCAGTACTTC	TRBV24-1	TRBJ2-5	NA	once
CASSLRGPKNTEAFF	TGTGCCAGCAGCTTGAGGGGACCTAAGAACACTGAAGCTTTCTTT	TRBV5-6	TRBJ1-1	NA	few
CASSISGQGNSPLHF	TGTGCCAGTAGTATCTCGGGACAGGGCAATTCACCCCTCCACTTT	TRBV19	TRBJ1-6	TRBD1	NA
CASSQDLGGGGNTIYF	TGTGCCAGCAGCCAAGATCTCGGGGGAGGAGGAAACACCATATATTTT	TRBV14	TRBJ1-3	NA	NA
CASSQGQNTEAFF	TGTGCCAGCAGCCAGGGACAGAACACTGAAGCTTTCTTT	TRBV7-3	TRBJ1-1	NA	NA
CASSGLASGGSTDTQYF	TGCGCCAGCAGCGGCCTAGCTAGCGGGGGCAGCACAGATACGCAGTATTTT	TRBV5-1	TRBJ2-3	TRBD2	few
CASSFNTDTQYF	TGTGCCAGCAGCTTCAACACAGATACGCAGTATTTT	TRBV9	TRBJ2-3	NA	NA
CASSWAAGYGYTF	TGCGCCAGCAGCTGGGCCGCGGGCTATGGCTACACCTTC	TRBV5-1	TRBJ1-2	NA	once
CASIGQGREAFF	TGCGCCAGCATCGGACAGGGTCGTGAAGCTTTCTTT	TRBV5-1	TRBJ1-1	TRBD1	NA
CASSPKDSGNQPQHF	TGTGCCAGCTCACCAAAGGACAGTGGCAATCAGCCCCAGCATTTT	TRBV18	TRBJ1-5	NA	NA
CASSLQGSINSPLHF	TGCGCCAGCAGCTTGCAGGGATCAATTAATTCACCCCTCCACTTT	TRBV5-1	TRBJ1-6	NA	NA
CASSPQGSTQYF	TGTGCCAGCTCACCACAAGGGAGTACGCAGTATTTT	TRBV18	TRBJ2-3	NA	NA
CSASTPKTGSLADTQYF	TGCAGTGCTAGTACCCCAAAAACAGGGTCGTTGGCAGATACGCAGTATTTT	TRBV20-1	TRBJ2-3	NA	NA
CSASSGRALDTQYF	TGCAGTGCTAGTAGCGGGAGGGCCTTAGATACGCAGTATTTT	TRBV20-1	TRBJ2-3	TRBD2	once
CASSPNPGRGPGTQYF	TGTGCCAGCAGCCCAAACCCCGGACGGGGCCCGGGGACCCAGTACTTC	TRBV11-2	TRBJ2-5	NA	NA
CASSRRGQNTEAFF	TGTGCCAGCAGTAGGAGGGGGCAGAACACTGAAGCTTTCTTT	TRBV6-2/TRBV6-3	TRBJ1-1	TRBD1	NA
CSVYRDRYNEQFF	TGCAGCGTTTACCGGGACAGGTACAATGAGCAGTTCTTC	TRBV29-1	TRBJ2-1	TRBD1	NA
CASSPGTAVTEAFF	TGTGCCAGCTCACCTGGGACAGCGGTCACTGAAGCTTTCTTT	TRBV18	TRBJ1-1	TRBD1	once
CAGRTGAYNEQFF	TGTGCCGGAAGGACAGGGGCATACAATGAGCAGTTCTTC	TRBV6-5	TRBJ2-1	TRBD1	once
CASSSGTSETQYF	TGTGCCAGCAGCTCCGGAACCTCGGAGACCCAGTACTTC	TRBV11-3	TRBJ2-5	NA	once
CASSPPSDRANNSPLHF	TGTGCCAGCAGCCCGCCTTCGGACAGGGCCAATAATTCACCCCTCCACTTT	TRBV7-8	TRBJ1-6	TRBD1	NA
CATTPPGGPQETQYF	TGTGCCACCACTCCCCCAGGGGGGCCCCAAGAGACCCAGTACTTC	TRBV5-4	TRBJ2-5	NA	once